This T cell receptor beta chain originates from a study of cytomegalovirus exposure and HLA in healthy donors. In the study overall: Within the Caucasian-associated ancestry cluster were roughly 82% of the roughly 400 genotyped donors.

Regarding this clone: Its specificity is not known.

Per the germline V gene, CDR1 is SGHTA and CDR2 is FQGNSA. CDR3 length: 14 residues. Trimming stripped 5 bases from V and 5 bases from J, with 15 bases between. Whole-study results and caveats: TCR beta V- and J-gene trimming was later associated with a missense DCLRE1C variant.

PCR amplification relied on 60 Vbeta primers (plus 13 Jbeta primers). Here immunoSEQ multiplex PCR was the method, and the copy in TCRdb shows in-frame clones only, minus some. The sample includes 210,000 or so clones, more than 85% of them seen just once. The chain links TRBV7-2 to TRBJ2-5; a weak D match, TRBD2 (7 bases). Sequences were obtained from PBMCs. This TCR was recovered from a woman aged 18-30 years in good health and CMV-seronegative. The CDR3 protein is CASSGGRGGETQYF. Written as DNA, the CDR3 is TGTGCCAGCAGCGGGGGGCGGGGAGGGGAGACCCAGTACTTC.